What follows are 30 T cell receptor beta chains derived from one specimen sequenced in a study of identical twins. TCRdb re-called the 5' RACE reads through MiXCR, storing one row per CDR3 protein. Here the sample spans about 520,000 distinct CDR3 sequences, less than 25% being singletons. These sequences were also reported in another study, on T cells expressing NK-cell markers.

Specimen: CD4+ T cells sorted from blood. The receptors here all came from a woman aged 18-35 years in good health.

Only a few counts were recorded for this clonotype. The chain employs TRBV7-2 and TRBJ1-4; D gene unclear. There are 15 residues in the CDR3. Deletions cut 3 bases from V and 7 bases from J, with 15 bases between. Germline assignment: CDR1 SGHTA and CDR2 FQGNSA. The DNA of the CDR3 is TGTGCCAGCAGCTTGGGTCCCATGGGTCCTGAAAAACTGTTTTTT. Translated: CASSLGPMGPEKLFF.

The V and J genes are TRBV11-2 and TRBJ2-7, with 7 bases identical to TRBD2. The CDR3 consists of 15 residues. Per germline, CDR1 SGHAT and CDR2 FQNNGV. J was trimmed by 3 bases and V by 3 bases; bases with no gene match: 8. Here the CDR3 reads CASSLISGTNYEQYF. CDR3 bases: TGTGCCAGCAGCTTGATCTCCGGGACTAACTACGAGCAGTACTTC. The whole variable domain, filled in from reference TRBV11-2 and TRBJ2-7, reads EAGVAQSPRYKIIEKRQSVAFWCNPISGHATLYWYQQILGQGPKLLIQFQNNGVVDDSQLPKDRFSAERLKGVDSTLKIQPAKLEDSAVYLCASSLISGTNYEQYFGPGTRLTVT.

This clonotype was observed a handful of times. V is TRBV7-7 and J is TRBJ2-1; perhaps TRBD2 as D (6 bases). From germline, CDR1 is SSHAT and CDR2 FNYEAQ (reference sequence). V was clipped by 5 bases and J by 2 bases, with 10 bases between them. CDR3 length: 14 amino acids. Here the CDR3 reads CASSPGGAYNEQFF. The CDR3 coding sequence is TGTGCCAGCAGCCCCGGAGGGGCCTACAATGAGCAGTTCTTC.

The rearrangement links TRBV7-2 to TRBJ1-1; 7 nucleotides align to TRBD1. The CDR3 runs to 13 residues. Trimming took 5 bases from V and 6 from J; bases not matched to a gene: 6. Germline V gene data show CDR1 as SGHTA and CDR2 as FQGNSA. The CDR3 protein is CASSKTGSSEAFF. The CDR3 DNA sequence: TGTGCCAGCAGCAAGACAGGGTCGTCTGAAGCTTTCTTT.

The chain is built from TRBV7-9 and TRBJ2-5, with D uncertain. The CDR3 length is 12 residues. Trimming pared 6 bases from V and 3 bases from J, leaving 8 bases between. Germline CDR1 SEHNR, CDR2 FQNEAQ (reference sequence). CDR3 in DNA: TGTGCCAGCAGATGGACGGAAGAGACCCAGTACTTC. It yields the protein CASRWTEETQYF.

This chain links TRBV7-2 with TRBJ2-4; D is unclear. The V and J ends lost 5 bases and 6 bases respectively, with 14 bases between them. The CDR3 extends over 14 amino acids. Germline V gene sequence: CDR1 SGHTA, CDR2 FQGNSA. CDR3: CASSAYIPLNIQYF. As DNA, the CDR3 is TGTGCCAGCAGCGCCTATATCCCTTTAAACATTCAGTACTTC.

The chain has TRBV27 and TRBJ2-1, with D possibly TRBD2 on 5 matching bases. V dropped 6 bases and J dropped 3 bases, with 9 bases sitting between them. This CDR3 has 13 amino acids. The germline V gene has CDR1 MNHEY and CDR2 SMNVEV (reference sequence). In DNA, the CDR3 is TGTGCCAGCAGGCCGGGGAACTACAATGAGCAGTTCTTC. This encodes CASRPGNYNEQFF.

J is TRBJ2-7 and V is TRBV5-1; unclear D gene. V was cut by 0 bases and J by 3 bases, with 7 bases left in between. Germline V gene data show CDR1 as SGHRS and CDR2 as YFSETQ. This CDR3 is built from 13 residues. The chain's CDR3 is CASSLAQRYEQYF. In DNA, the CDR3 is TGCGCCAGCAGCTTGGCACAGCGCTACGAGCAGTACTTC.

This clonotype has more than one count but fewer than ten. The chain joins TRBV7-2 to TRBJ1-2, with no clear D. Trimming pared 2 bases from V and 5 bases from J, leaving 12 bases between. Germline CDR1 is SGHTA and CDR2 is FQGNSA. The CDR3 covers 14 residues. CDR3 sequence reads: CASSLLSVAYGYTF. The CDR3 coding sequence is TGTGCCAGCAGCTTATTATCAGTTGCTTATGGCTACACCTTC.

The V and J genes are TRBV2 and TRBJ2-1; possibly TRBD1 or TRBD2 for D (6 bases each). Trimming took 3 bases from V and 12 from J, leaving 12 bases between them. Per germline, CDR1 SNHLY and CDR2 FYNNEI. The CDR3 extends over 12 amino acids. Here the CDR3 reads CASSDMGGAQFF. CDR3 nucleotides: TGTGCCAGCAGTGATATGGGGGGCGCGCAGTTCTTC.

The CDR3 sequence: CASSISGTSVSGELFF. DNA of the CDR3: TGTGCCAGCAGTATCTCCGGGACTAGCGTTTCCGGGGAGCTGTTTTTT. The chain employs TRBV12-3 or TRBV12-4 and TRBJ2-2, with TRBD2 matching over 10 bases. The trim removed 5 bases at V and 6 bases at J, leaving 9 bases unmatched. The CDR3 has 16 residues.

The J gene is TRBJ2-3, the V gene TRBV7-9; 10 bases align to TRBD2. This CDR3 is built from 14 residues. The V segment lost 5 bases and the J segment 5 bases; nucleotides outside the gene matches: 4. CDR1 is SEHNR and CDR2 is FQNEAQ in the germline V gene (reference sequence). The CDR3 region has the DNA TGTGCCAGCAGCGCCCGGACTAGCGGAGATACGCAGTATTTT. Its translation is CASSARTSGDTQYF.

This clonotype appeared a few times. The CDR3 sequence: CASSWGLLNEQFF. The DNA for the CDR3 is TGCGCCAGCAGCTGGGGACTTCTAAATGAGCAGTTCTTC. The J gene is TRBJ2-1, the V gene TRBV5-1, with D possibly matching TRBD2 (6 bases). CDR3 size: 13 residues. Germline loops: CDR1 SGHRS, CDR2 YFSETQ. The ends were cut back, 3 bases at V and 7 bases at J, with 11 bases in the middle.

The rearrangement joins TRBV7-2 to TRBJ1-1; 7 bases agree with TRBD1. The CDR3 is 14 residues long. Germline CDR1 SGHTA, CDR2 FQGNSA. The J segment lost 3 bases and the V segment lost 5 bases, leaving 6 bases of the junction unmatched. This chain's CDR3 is CASSPDDRDTEAFF. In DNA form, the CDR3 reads TGTGCCAGCAGCCCGGACGACAGGGACACTGAAGCTTTCTTT.

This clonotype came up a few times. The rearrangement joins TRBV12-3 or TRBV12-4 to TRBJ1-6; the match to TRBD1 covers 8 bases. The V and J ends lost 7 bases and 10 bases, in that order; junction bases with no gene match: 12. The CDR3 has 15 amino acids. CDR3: CASTRRTGLFSPLHF. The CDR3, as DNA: TGTGCCAGCACGCGGAGGACAGGGCTGTTCTCACCCCTCCACTTT.

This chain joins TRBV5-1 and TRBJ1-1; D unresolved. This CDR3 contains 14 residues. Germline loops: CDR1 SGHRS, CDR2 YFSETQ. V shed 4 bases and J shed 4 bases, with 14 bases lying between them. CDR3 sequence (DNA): TGCGCCAGCAGCGTTGAGGGCGGTCTCACTGAAGCTTTCTTT. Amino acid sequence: CASSVEGGLTEAFF.

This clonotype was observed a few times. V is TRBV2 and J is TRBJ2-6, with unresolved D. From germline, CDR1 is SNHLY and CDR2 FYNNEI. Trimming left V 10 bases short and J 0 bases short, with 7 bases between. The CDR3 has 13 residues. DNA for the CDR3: TGTGCCATCGAGAACTCTGGGGCCAACGTCCTGACTTTC. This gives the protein CAIENSGANVLTF. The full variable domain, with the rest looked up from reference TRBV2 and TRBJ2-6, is EPEVTQTPSHQVTQMGQEVILRCVPISNHLYFYWYRQILGQKVEFLVSFYNNEISEKSEIFDDQFSVERPDGSNFTLKIRSTKLEDSAMYFCAIENSGANVLTFGAGSRLTVL.

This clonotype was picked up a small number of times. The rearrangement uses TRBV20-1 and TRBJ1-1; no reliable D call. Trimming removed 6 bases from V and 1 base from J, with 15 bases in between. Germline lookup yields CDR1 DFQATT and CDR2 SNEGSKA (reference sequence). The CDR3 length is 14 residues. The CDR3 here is CSASYSPGNTEAFF. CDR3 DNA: TGCAGTGCCTCCTATAGCCCGGGGAACACTGAAGCTTTCTTT.

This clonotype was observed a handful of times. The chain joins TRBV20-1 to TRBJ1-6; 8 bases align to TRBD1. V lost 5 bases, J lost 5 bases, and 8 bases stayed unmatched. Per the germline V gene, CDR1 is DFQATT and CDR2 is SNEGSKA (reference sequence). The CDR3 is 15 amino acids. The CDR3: CSAHGTGRNNSPLHF. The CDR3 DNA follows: TGCAGTGCTCACGGGACAGGCAGGAATAATTCACCCCTCCACTTT.

This CDR3 is CASSQDRGGPGELFF. DNA for the CDR3: TGTGCCAGCAGCCAAGATCGCGGGGGGCCCGGGGAGCTGTTTTTT. The rearrangement uses TRBV4-2 and TRBJ2-2, with TRBD2 identical over 8 bases. Germline CDR1 reads LGHNA; CDR2 reads YNFKEQ. The CDR3 length is 15 residues. The junction had 3 bases not matched to a gene; V was cut back by 0 bases and J by 6 bases.

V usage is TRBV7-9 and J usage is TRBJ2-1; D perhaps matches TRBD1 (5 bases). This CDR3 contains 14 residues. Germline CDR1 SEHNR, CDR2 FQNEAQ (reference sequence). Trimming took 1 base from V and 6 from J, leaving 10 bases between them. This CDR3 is CASSLGTPFNEQFF. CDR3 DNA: TGTGCCAGCAGCTTAGGGACACCATTCAATGAGCAGTTCTTC.

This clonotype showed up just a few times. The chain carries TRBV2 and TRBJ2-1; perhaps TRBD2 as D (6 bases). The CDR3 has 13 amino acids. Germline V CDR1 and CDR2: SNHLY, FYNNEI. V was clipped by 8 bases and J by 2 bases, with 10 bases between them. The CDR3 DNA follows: TGTGCCAGCGGCGGGGATCCCTACAATGAGCAGTTCTTC. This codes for CASGGDPYNEQFF.

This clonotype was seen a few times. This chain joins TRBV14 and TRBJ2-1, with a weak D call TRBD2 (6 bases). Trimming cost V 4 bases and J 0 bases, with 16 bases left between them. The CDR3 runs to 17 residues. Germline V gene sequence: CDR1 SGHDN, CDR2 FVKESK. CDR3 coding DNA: TGTGCCAGCAGCCCGAACTACGGGAGCCCCTCCTACAATGAGCAGTTCTTC. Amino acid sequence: CASSPNYGSPSYNEQFF.

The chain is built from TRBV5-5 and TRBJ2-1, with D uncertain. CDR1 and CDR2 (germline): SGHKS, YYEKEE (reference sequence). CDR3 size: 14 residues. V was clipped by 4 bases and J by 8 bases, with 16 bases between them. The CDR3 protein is CASSHPVRSHEQFF. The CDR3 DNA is TGTGCCAGCAGCCATCCGGTCAGGTCCCATGAGCAGTTCTTC.

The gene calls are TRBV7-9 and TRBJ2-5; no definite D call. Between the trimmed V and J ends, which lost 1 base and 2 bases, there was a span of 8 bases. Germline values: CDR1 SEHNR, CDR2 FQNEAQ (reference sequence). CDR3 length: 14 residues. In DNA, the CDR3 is TGTGCCAGCAGCTTAGTTGGTGCTCAAGAGACCCAGTACTTC. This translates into CASSLVGAQETQYF. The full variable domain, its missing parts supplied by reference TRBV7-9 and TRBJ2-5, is DTGVSQNPRHKITKRGQNVTFRCDPISEHNRLYWYRQTLGQGPEFLTYFQNEAQLEKSRLLSDRFSAERPKGSFSTLEIQRTEQGDSAMYLCASSLVGAQETQYFGPGTRLLVL.

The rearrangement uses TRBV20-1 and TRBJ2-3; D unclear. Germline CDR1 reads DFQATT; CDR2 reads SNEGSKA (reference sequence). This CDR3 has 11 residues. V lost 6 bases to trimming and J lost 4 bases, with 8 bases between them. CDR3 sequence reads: CSADRADTQYF. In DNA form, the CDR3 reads TGCAGTGCCGACCGGGCAGATACGCAGTATTTT.

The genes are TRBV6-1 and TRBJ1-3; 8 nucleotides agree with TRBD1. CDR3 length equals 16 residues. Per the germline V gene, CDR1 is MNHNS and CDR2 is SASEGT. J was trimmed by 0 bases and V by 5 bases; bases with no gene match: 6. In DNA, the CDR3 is TGTGCCAGCAGTCCGACAGGGGCCCTCTCTGGAAACACCATATATTTT. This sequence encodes CASSPTGALSGNTIYF.

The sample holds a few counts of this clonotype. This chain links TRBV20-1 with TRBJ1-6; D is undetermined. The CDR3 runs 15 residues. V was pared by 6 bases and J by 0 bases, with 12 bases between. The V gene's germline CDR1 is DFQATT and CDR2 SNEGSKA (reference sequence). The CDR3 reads CSANDLSSYNSPLHF. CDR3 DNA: TGCAGTGCGAACGACTTGAGCTCCTATAATTCACCCCTCCACTTT.

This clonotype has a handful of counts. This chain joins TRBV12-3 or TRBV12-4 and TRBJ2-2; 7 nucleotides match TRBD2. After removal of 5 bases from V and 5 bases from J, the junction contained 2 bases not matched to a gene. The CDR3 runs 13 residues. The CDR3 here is CASSAGLTGELFF. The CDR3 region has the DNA TGTGCCAGCAGTGCGGGACTAACCGGGGAGCTGTTTTTT.

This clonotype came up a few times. The CDR3 here is CASNLPPGMVGGYTF. CDR3 nucleotide sequence: TGTGCCAGCAACCTCCCGCCTGGTATGGTTGGTGGCTACACCTTC. The chain employs TRBV12-3 or TRBV12-4 and TRBJ1-2, with D unclear. This CDR3 has 15 amino acids. Trimming took 7 bases from V and 7 from J, leaving 22 bases between them.